These T cell receptor beta chains were read from a single sample in a study of blood T cell repertoires in COVID-19. Clones were sequenced by immunoSEQ multiplex PCR, and TCRdb holds only the in-frame ones, with some missing. The sample has 90,000 or so clones, 65% to 90% seen once. The sample consisted of peripheral blood. These receptors were collected from an elderly man with active or convalescent COVID-19. Both conserved end residues are part of each CDR3. Each record gives: clone size, J gene, V gene, D gene, CDR3 length, CDR3 protein, CDR3 DNA. The D gene is left open where the match is weak. Clone size appears in some rows only: once, few, many, or a class for an expanded clone.

>NA|TRBJ2-1|TRBV19|TRBD2|15
CARPLPSGVNNEQFF
TGTGCCAGACCCCTCCCTAGCGGGGTGAACAATGAGCAGTTCTTC
>once|TRBJ2-7|TRBV3-1/TRBV3-2|TRBD1|15
CASSQAGTGAYEQYF
TGTGCCAGCAGCCAGGCCGGGACAGGGGCCTACGAGCAGTACTTC
>NA|TRBJ2-7|TRBV30|TRBD2|17
CAWPDTGTSKPSYEQYF
TGTGCCTGGCCGGACACCGGGACTAGCAAGCCGAGCTACGAGCAGTACTTC
>NA|TRBJ2-6|TRBV19|TRBD1|18
CASSTKQGTLSGANVLTF
TGTGCCAGTAGTACTAAACAGGGGACCCTATCTGGGGCCAACGTCCTGACTTTC
>NA|TRBJ1-6|TRBV18|NA|15
CASSPPTGSDSPLHF
TGTGCCAGCTCACCCCCAACAGGGAGCGATTCACCCCTCCACTTT
>NA|TRBJ1-2|TRBV5-4|NA|14
CASSLVGRNYGYTF
TGTGCCAGCAGCTTGGTGGGGAGGAACTATGGCTACACCTTC
>few|TRBJ2-7|TRBV2|NA|14
CASKVGASEYEQYF
TGTGCCAGCAAGGTTGGGGCTAGCGAATACGAGCAGTACTTC
>NA|TRBJ2-2|TRBV7-3|TRBD2|18
CASSSLGTSGSSGGELFF
TGTGCCAGCAGCTCCCTAGGGACTAGCGGGAGTTCGGGCGGGGAGCTGTTTTTT
>NA|TRBJ2-3|TRBV7-8|NA|14
CASSLVSRTDTQYF
TGTGCCAGCAGCTTAGTGAGTCGCACAGATACGCAGTATTTT
>NA|TRBJ2-3|TRBV4-2|TRBD2|15
CASSSLAGGADTQYF
TGTGCCAGCAGTTCTCTAGCGGGAGGGGCAGATACGCAGTATTTT
>NA|TRBJ2-3|TRBV11-2|NA|15
CASSLVIGSTDTQYF
TGTGCCAGCAGCTTAGTAATCGGGAGCACAGATACGCAGTATTTT
>NA|TRBJ2-1|TRBV19|NA|15
CASRQGYSSYNEQFF
TGTGCCAGTAGGCAGGGGTACAGCTCCTACAATGAGCAGTTCTTC
>NA|TRBJ1-2|TRBV5-5|NA|15
CASSLASGTNYGYTF
TGTGCCAGCAGCTTGGCCTCAGGGACTAACTATGGCTACACCTTC
>once|TRBJ2-7|TRBV3-1/TRBV3-2|NA|12
CASSQAPHEQYF
TGTGCCAGCAGCCAAGCCCCACATGAGCAGTACTTC
>NA|TRBJ1-3|TRBV6-5|TRBD1|15
CASRRQGSSGNTIYF
TGTGCCAGCAGGAGACAGGGTAGCTCTGGAAACACCATATATTTT
>NA|TRBJ2-7|TRBV28|TRBD1|20
CASSLWCGGAGGGFFYEQYF
TGTGCCAGCAGTTTATGGTGCGGTGGGGCAGGGGGCGGTTTTTTCTACGAGCAGTACTTC
>NA|TRBJ2-2|TRBV28|NA|16
CASSAAGTLNTGELFF
TGTGCCAGCAGTGCTGCCGGGACTCTGAACACCGGGGAGCTGTTTTTT
>NA|TRBJ2-5|TRBV5-4|TRBD2|15
CASSRLVAGDETQYF
TGTGCCAGCAGCCGATTGGTAGCGGGAGACGAGACCCAGTACTTC
>NA|TRBJ1-4|TRBV28|TRBD1|13
CASRGQHNEKLFF
TGTGCCAGCAGGGGACAGCATAATGAAAAACTGTTTTTT
>few|TRBJ1-5|TRBV30|NA|12
CAWSGVKQPQHF
TGTGCCTGGAGTGGCGTAAAACAGCCCCAGCATTTT
>once|TRBJ2-7|TRBV5-5|TRBD1|14
CASSLDRGRDEQYF
TGTGCCAGCAGCTTGGACAGGGGGCGAGACGAGCAGTACTTC
>NA|TRBJ1-1|TRBV18|NA|11
CASSQDREAFF
TGTGCCAGCTCACAAGACAGAGAAGCTTTCTTT
>NA|TRBJ1-2|TRBV30|NA|15
CAWSDPSEGRYGYTF
TGTGCCTGGAGTGATCCTAGCGAGGGACGCTATGGCTACACCTTC
>NA|TRBJ2-3|TRBV7-2|TRBD2|12
CASSRGLEAQYF
TGTGCCAGCAGCCGGGGACTAGAAGCGCAGTATTTT
>NA|TRBJ2-7|TRBV18|TRBD2|16
CASSPGGAGVLGGQYF
TGTGCCAGCTCACCGGGAGGAGCGGGAGTTTTAGGCGGGCAGTACTTC
>NA|TRBJ2-2|TRBV10-3|NA|14
CAITAGLHTGELFF
TGTGCCATCACCGCGGGACTCCACACCGGGGAGCTGTTTTTT
>NA|TRBJ2-7|TRBV5-1|NA|13
CASSLPPESQFYF
TGCGCCAGCAGCTTGCCACCCGAAAGCCAATTTTATTTC
>few|TRBJ2-6|TRBV10-3|NA|15
CAISEYGSGANVLTF
TGTGCCATCAGTGAGTACGGCTCTGGGGCCAACGTCCTGACTTTC
>NA|TRBJ2-3|TRBV27|NA|12
CASSLGRDTQYF
TGTGCCAGCAGTCTGGGGAGGGATACGCAGTATTTT
>NA|TRBJ2-1|TRBV24-1|NA|13
CATSGRGYNEQFF
TGTGCCACCAGCGGCAGGGGCTACAATGAGCAGTTCTTC
>once|TRBJ2-7|TRBV5-1|TRBD2|15
CASSLRTSENYEQYF
TGCGCCAGCAGCTTGAGGACTAGCGAGAACTACGAGCAGTACTTC
>NA|TRBJ2-3|TRBV6-5|TRBD2|15
CATREELAATDTQYF
TGTGCCACCCGGGAGGAACTAGCGGCCACAGATACGCAGTATTTT
>few|TRBJ2-3|TRBV6-2/TRBV6-3|NA|15
CASSALQPGRDTQYF
TGTGCCAGCAGTGCATTACAGCCAGGGAGGGATACGCAGTATTTT
>NA|TRBJ1-5|TRBV6-2/TRBV6-3|NA|12
CASSYPREPQHF
TGTGCCAGCAGTTATCCCAGGGAGCCCCAGCATTTT
>NA|TRBJ2-3|TRBV10-3|TRBD2|17
CAISDPRGTSGSHTQYF
TGTGCCATCAGTGATCCGCGCGGGACTAGCGGGAGCCATACGCAGTATTTT
>NA|TRBJ2-2|TRBV12-2|NA|18
CASRRKAAKYVHTGELFF
TGTGCAAGTCGCCGCAAGGCAGCGAAATACGTCCATACCGGGGAGCTGTTTTTT
>once|TRBJ1-4|TRBV28|TRBD1|16
CASSSDRTGPNEKLFF
TGTGCCAGCAGTTCTGACCGGACAGGGCCTAATGAAAAACTGTTTTTT
>once|TRBJ1-3|TRBV5-5|NA|15
CASSLHGSSGNTIYF
TGTGCCAGCAGCTTACACGGGAGCTCTGGAAACACCATATATTTT
>NA|TRBJ1-5|TRBV11-3|NA|15
CASSARGVSNQPQHF
TGTGCCAGCAGCGCGCGGGGGGTAAGCAATCAGCCCCAGCATTTT
>NA|TRBJ1-6|TRBV6-5|TRBD1|16
CASSYDGQGLYSPLHF
TGTGCCAGCAGTTATGATGGACAGGGGCTGTATTCACCCCTCCACTTT
>once|TRBJ1-2|TRBV7-2|NA|14
CASSSPAGFDGYTF
TGTGCCAGCAGCTCCCCGGCGGGTTTCGATGGCTACACCTTC
>NA|TRBJ2-7|TRBV10-3|NA|11
CATDQGGEQYF
TGTGCCACCGACCAGGGCGGCGAGCAGTACTTC
>NA|TRBJ1-5|TRBV6-6|NA|15
CASTKQGLSNQPQHF
TGTGCCAGCACCAAGCAGGGGTTGAGCAATCAGCCCCAGCATTTT
>NA|TRBJ2-5|TRBV5-6|NA|11
CASSHGETQYF
TGTGCCAGCAGCCATGGCGAGACCCAGTACTTC
>NA|TRBJ1-3|TRBV29-1|TRBD1|15
CSVEENRGPGNTIYF
TGCAGCGTTGAAGAGAACAGGGGGCCAGGAAACACCATATATTTT
>once|TRBJ2-2|TRBV2|NA|14
CASSDQGGTGELFF
TGTGCCAGCAGTGACCAGGGAGGCACCGGGGAGCTGTTTTTT
>NA|TRBJ2-3|TRBV24-1|TRBD1|16
CATSDPGQVSTDTQYF
TGTGCCACCAGTGACCCAGGACAGGTTAGCACAGATACGCAGTATTTT
>NA|TRBJ2-2|TRBV7-3|TRBD2|15
CASSQGLAGTGELFF
TGTGCCAGCAGCCAGGGACTAGCAGGCACCGGGGAGCTGTTTTTT
>once|TRBJ1-2|TRBV3-1/TRBV3-2|TRBD1|15
CASSQLDRGRNGYTF
TGTGCCAGCAGCCAACTGGACAGGGGGCGGAATGGCTACACCTTC
>NA|TRBJ1-2|TRBV12-3/TRBV12-4|NA|12
CASSPANYGYTF
TGTGCCAGCAGTCCAGCTAACTATGGCTACACCTTC
>few|TRBJ2-7|TRBV19|TRBD2|13
CASSSGRALEQYF
TGTGCCAGTAGTAGCGGGAGGGCCCTCGAGCAGTACTTC
>few|TRBJ2-7|TRBV5-1|TRBD2|13
CASSGTSSYEQYF
TGCGCCAGCAGCGGGACTAGCAGCTACGAGCAGTACTTC
>few|TRBJ1-2|TRBV19|TRBD1|18
CASSPRKGQEEKNYGYTF
TGTGCCAGTAGTCCGCGTAAGGGACAGGAAGAAAAAAACTATGGCTACACCTTC